This T cell receptor beta chain came from a study of T-cell memory formation after mild COVID-19. Study at large: Among the donors, TCR clusters were largely specific to each donor.

Using constant-segment primers, 5'RACE produced TCR alpha and TCR beta cDNA libraries carrying sample barcodes and UMIs. TCRdb re-called the 5' RACE reads with MiXCR, one entry per CDR3 protein. The sample has 350,000 to 450,000 distinct CDR3 sequences; over 15% are singletons. Study findings and constraints: CD4+ bias marked clones expanding day 15 to 37, unlike balanced contracting clones.

As concerns this clonotype: As yet, its antigen is unknown.

V shed 3 bases and J 3 bases; nucleotides not matched to a gene: 2. Per germline, CDR1 SEHNR and CDR2 FQNEAQ (reference sequence). The CDR3 extends over 14 amino acids. The TCR comes from an adult woman who had mild COVID-19 (a few samples of this study predate the infection). Cell type and time point are not known. Sequencing input: PBMCs or a T cell subset sorted from them (not recorded which). The chain has TRBV7-9 and TRBJ1-1; 9 positions match TRBD1. The CDR3 here is CASSFGQGHTEAFF. The CDR3, as DNA: TGTGCCAGCAGCTTCGGACAGGGGCACACTGAAGCTTTCTTT.